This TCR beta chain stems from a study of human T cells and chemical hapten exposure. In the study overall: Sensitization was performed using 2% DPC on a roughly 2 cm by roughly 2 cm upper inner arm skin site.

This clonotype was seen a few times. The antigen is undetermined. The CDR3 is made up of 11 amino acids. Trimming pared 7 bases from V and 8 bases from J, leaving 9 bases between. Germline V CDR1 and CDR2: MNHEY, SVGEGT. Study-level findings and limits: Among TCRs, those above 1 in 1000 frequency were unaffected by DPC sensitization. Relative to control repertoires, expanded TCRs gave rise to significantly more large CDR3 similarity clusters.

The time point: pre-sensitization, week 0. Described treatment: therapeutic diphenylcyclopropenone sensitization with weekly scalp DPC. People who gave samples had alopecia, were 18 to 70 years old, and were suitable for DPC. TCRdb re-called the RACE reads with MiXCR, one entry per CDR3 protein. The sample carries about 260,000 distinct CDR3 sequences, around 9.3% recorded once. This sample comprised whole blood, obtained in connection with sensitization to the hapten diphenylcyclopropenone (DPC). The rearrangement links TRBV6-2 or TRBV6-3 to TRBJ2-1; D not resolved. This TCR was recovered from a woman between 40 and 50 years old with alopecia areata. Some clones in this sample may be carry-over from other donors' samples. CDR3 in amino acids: CASTLWDEQFF. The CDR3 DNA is TGTGCCAGCACCTTGTGGGATGAGCAGTTCTTC.